This T cell receptor (beta chain) was sequenced for a study of T cells in narcolepsy. Overall study: Enrolled donors included narcolepsy type 1 or type 2 patients and healthy controls.

Per germline, CDR1 LNHDA and CDR2 SQIVND (reference sequence). After removal of 8 bases from V and 2 bases from J, the junction contained 9 bases not matched to a gene. CDR3 length: 15 residues. Study-wide results and limits: Autoreactive HCRT-specific and TRIB2-specific clonotypes were marked in same-patient CSF-versus-blood CD4+ comparisons. Healthy controls reportedly lacked the autoreactive clonotypes serially found in patients' blood.

Here immunoSEQ multiplex PCR was the method, and the copy in TCRdb shows in-frame clones only, minus some. The table shows tens of thousands of clones, with roughly 77% occurring only once. Remarks on this clone: Its matching antigen is unknown.

This sequence was found in a human donor with narcolepsy. The chain uses TRBV19 and TRBJ2-1; TRBD1 matches at 7 bases. The sample consisted of CD45RA- memory CD4+ T cells from PBMCs. CDR3 residues: CASQKGDRPYNEQFF. The CDR3 nucleotides read TGTGCCAGTCAGAAGGGGGACAGACCCTACAATGAGCAGTTCTTC.